A single sample gave rise to the 18 T cell receptor beta chains below, sequenced in a study of blood T cells in healthy people across ages. It was with a sample-barcoded 5' primer and a J-beta primer mix that a second PCR of roughly 7 to 12 cycles was run. From the 5' RACE reads, TCRdb called clonotypes with MiXCR, one entry per CDR3 protein. The sample contains some 1.4 million distinct CDR3 sequences, approximately 40% of which appear only once. The sequencing input was blood. Every receptor here comes from a woman aged 18-30 years in good health.

This clonotype was seen only a few times. This sequence joins TRBV6-6 and TRBJ2-1; 11 nucleotides match TRBD2. The CDR3 consists of 15 residues. The germline V gene encodes CDR1 MNHNY and CDR2 SVGAGI (reference sequence). With 2 bases clipped from V and 5 bases from J, the junction kept 2 bases outside the gene matches. CDR3 in DNA: TGTGCCAGCAGTTACGTTAGCGGGAGGGACAATGAGCAGTTCTTC. It specifies CASSYVSGRDNEQFF.

The chain couples TRBV20-1 to TRBJ1-2, with unresolved D. The CDR3 extends over 13 amino acids. Trimming shortened V by 1 base and J by 5 bases, and 11 bases separated the two germline ends. Looked up from germline, CDR1 is DFQATT and CDR2 is SNEGSKA (reference sequence). The CDR3 DNA is TGCAGTGCTAGAGGGGAGAGTGAATATGGCTACACCTTC. It specifies CSARGESEYGYTF.

Only a few counts were recorded for this clonotype. The V and J genes are TRBV10-3 and TRBJ2-4, with D possibly TRBD2 on 7 matching bases. The DNA matches TRBJ2-7 better at its end, which makes the J call doubtful. The germline V gene has CDR1 ENHRY and CDR2 SYGVKD. CDR3 length: 15 amino acids. CDR3 in amino acids: CAISESVGGVDEQYF. The CDR3, as DNA: TGTGCCATCAGTGAGTCTGTAGGGGGGGTGGACGAGCAGTACTTC.

This clonotype was seen a few times. The CDR3 DNA reads TGTGCCAGCAGTTACTCGACACTAGCGGGGGGGTATGAGCAGTTCTTC. Amino acid sequence: CASSYSTLAGGYEQFF. The V call is TRBV6-5, the J call TRBJ2-1, with 13 bases lining up with TRBD2. The V segment lost 0 bases and the J segment 8 bases; nucleotides outside the gene matches: 4. The CDR3 sequence is 16 residues long. Per the germline V gene, CDR1 is MNHEY and CDR2 is SVGAGI.

This chain connects TRBV20-1 to TRBJ1-5; D is unresolved. The CDR3 has 13 amino acids. V was pared by 6 bases and J by 0 bases, with 9 bases between. Germline values: CDR1 DFQATT, CDR2 SNEGSKA (reference sequence). CDR3 in DNA: TGCAGTGCCCAGAGTTATAGCAATCAGCCCCAGCATTTT. It codes for CSAQSYSNQPQHF.

Many counts were recorded for this clonotype. The chain is built from TRBV20-1 and TRBJ2-7; perhaps TRBD1 as D (5 bases). Germline V lookup: CDR1 DFQATT, CDR2 SNEGSKA (reference sequence). V lost 6 bases and J lost 0, with 12 bases in between. CDR3 length equals 13 residues. The CDR3 DNA follows: TGCAGTGCCCCAGGGTCGAGCTCCTACGAGCAGTACTTC. It specifies CSAPGSSSYEQYF.

The chain couples TRBV6-5 to TRBJ2-7; 12 bases are a match to TRBD1. There are 15 residues in the CDR3. V shed 6 bases and J 6 bases; nucleotides not matched to a gene: 9. Germline V gene lookup returns CDR1 MNHEY and CDR2 SVGAGI. The CDR3, as DNA: TGTGCCAGCAGCCCCTACGGGGACAGGGGGCGCGAGCAGTACTTC. Its translation: CASSPYGDRGREQYF.

The chain uses TRBV7-9 and TRBJ2-3; 10 nucleotides agree with TRBD2. Germline V gene data show CDR1 as SEHNR and CDR2 as FQNEAQ (reference sequence). J was trimmed by 5 bases and V by 4 bases; bases with no gene match: 9. This CDR3 contains 16 residues. CDR3 sequence: CASSWDTSGTKDTQYF. CDR3 coding DNA: TGTGCCAGCAGCTGGGATACTAGCGGGACGAAAGATACGCAGTATTTT.

The V and J genes are TRBV27 and TRBJ2-7; 9 bases agree with TRBD1. Germline V gene sequence: CDR1 MNHEY, CDR2 SMNVEV (reference sequence). Unmatched junction bases numbered 9, after V lost 6 bases and J lost 3 bases. This CDR3 has 15 residues. CDR3 bases: TGTGCCAGCAGCCTCCGGGACAGGGCCATCTACGAGCAGTACTTC. Translating gives CASSLRDRAIYEQYF.

This clonotype was recorded many times. The rearrangement uses TRBV27 and TRBJ2-5; D is unclear. Trimming removed 0 bases at V and 3 bases at J, with 5 bases between. This CDR3 is built from 13 residues. Germline lookup yields CDR1 MNHEY and CDR2 SMNVEV (reference sequence). The CDR3 sequence: CASSLSLKETQYF. For the CDR3, the DNA is TGTGCCAGCAGTTTATCGTTGAAAGAGACCCAGTACTTC.

About this clonotype itself: The junction differs from germline at one of its ends, possibly a read error. This chain uses TRBV14 with TRBJ1-2; 8 nucleotides match TRBD1. The CDR3 runs to 16 residues. Germline CDR1 reads SGHDN; CDR2 reads FVKESK. For the CDR3, the DNA is TGTGCCAGCAGCCAAGTCCGGACAGGGAGGGACTATGGCCACACCTTC. Protein: CASSQVRTGRDYGHTF. Using reference TRBV14 and TRBJ1-2 for the parts outside the CDR3, the full variable domain is EAGVTQFPSHSVIEKGQTVTLRCDPISGHDNLYWYRRVMGKEIKFLLHFVKESKQDESGMPNNRFLAERTGGTYSTLKVQPAELEDSGVYFCASSQVRTGRDYGHTFGSGTRLTVV.

This clonotype came up a few times. This rearrangement joins TRBV6-1 to TRBJ2-3; D is uncertain. The CDR3 contains 13 residues. Germline values: CDR1 MNHNS, CDR2 SASEGT. Trimming shortened V by 8 bases and J by 2 bases, and 11 bases separated the two germline ends. The CDR3: CASGSINTDTQYF. CDR3 DNA: TGTGCCAGCGGGTCGATTAACACAGATACGCAGTATTTT.

This clonotype was seen only once. This chain connects TRBV7-2 to TRBJ1-5, with TRBD1 matching 8 bases. Germline V gene data show CDR1 as SGHTA and CDR2 as FQGNSA. The CDR3 extends over 14 amino acids. After removal of 5 bases from V and 9 bases from J, the junction contained 9 bases not matched to a gene. The CDR3 region is CASSPGQAPMPQHF. The DNA for the CDR3 is TGTGCCAGCAGCCCGGGACAGGCTCCAATGCCCCAGCATTTT.

This chain joins TRBV6-1 and TRBJ2-3, with D possibly matching TRBD2 (6 bases). Germline V lookup: CDR1 MNHNS, CDR2 SASEGT. The CDR3 covers 19 residues. The V end was cut by 5 bases, the J end by 1 base, with 25 bases between. The CDR3 DNA reads as TGTGCCAGCAGTCTGACGGGAAAAGCGGGTGGTTTCGGCACAGATACGCAGTATTTT. Translation: CASSLTGKAGGFGTDTQYF.

DNA for the CDR3: TGTGCCAGCAGGGTCACTAGCGGAGGGAACAATGAGCAGTTCTTC. Its translation is CASRVTSGGNNEQFF. The chain uses TRBV7-9 and TRBJ2-1; TRBD2 matches 8 bases. CDR3 size: 15 residues. V dropped 6 bases and J dropped 5; count of bases not matched to a gene: 9. Per germline, CDR1 SEHNR and CDR2 FQNEAQ (reference sequence).

The V and J genes are TRBV11-2 and TRBJ2-5, with D maybe TRBD2 (5 bases). The assigned J gene may be wrong: the sequence end matches TRBJ2-7 better. The CDR3 totals 14 residues. Germline V gives CDR1 SGHAT, CDR2 FQNNGV. The CDR3 loop is CASSFETEEDEQYF. CDR3 nucleotide sequence: TGTGCCAGCAGCTTTGAGACGGAGGAGGACGAGCAGTACTTC.

The chain uses TRBV9 and TRBJ2-3; 9 positions match TRBD1. This CDR3 region has 15 residues. The germline gives CDR1 SGDLS, CDR2 YYNGEE. The ends lost 5 bases at V and 2 bases at J; junction bases unmatched: 6. Here the CDR3 reads CASSVGTGITDTQYF. For the CDR3, the DNA is TGTGCCAGCAGTGTCGGGACAGGGATCACAGATACGCAGTATTTT. Filled out from reference TRBV9 and TRBJ2-3, the complete variable domain reads DSGVTQTPKHLITATGQRVTLRCSPRSGDLSVYWYQQSLDQGLQFLIQYYNGEERAKGNILERFSAQQFPDLHSELNLSSLELGDSALYFCASSVGTGITDTQYFGPGTRLTVL.

This clonotype was recorded many times. A read error may account for a junction end that differs from germline. The chain couples TRBV4-1 to TRBJ2-3; no reliable D call. The CDR3 contains 13 residues. Germline values: CDR1 MGHRA, CDR2 YSYEKL. The CDR3 loop reads CASSQVGTDTQYF. CDR3 DNA: TGTGCCAGCAGCCAAGTGGGCACAGATACGCAGTATTTT.